Below, one T cell receptor beta chain is given with its context. The ends lost 4 bases at V and 7 bases at J; junction bases unmatched: 10. CDR3 length: 15 residues. The germline gives CDR1 SGHRS, CDR2 YFSETQ. The record originates from a study of shared clonotypes between healthy human individuals. Assay: immunoSEQ multiplex PCR; the TCRdb copy retains only in-frame clones and omits some. The data contain some 660,000 clones, more than 70% of them singletons. The sequence was collected from a woman aged 25 to 39 in good health. Specimen: memory CD4+ T cells sorted from blood. Documented subset: CD45RA-negative fraction. The V gene is TRBV5-1, the J gene TRBJ2-1; 8 nucleotides align to TRBD2. DNA for the CDR3: TGCGCCAGCAGCATGGGACTAGGTGCGCGAAATGAGCAGTTCTTC. Translating it yields CASSMGLGARNEQFF.